The entry that follows covers one TCR beta chain sequence. As yet, its antigen is unknown. The entry originates in a study of response to subunit inactivated influenza vaccine. Findings and limits, study-wide: Each seasonal influenza vaccination recruits few new T cells, the authors suggested.

TCRdb analysed the RT-PCR reads with MiXCR anew, one entry per CDR3 protein. In the table there are 860,000 or so distinct CDR3 sequences, roughly 20% of which are singletons. This CDR3 is 14 amino acids long. With 2 bases removed from V and 8 bases from J, the gap between germline ends came to 15 bases. The germline gives CDR1 MDHEN, CDR2 SYDVKM. The receptor was derived from a man aged 45-65 years who received an inactivated influenza vaccine. The specimen was PBMCs from blood, collected 5 to 6 days after vaccination. The chain carries TRBV28 and TRBJ1-2; D unresolved. CDR3: CASSLMAERRGYTF. CDR3 coding DNA: TGTGCCAGCAGTTTAATGGCCGAGAGAAGGGGCTACACCTTC.